The 32 T cell receptor beta chains below were found in one sample sequenced in a study of patients and donors after allogeneic stem cell transplantation. TCRdb redid the calling of the RT-PCR reads with MiXCR, one entry per CDR3 protein. The data show about 110,000 distinct CDR3 sequences, 35% seen once. The sequenced sample was blood, either unsorted or a sorted T cell fraction (not recorded which). These receptors were collected from a human donor who was either an allogeneic HSCT recipient or a stem cell or donor lymphocyte infusion donor (not recorded which). It is not recorded whose cells these are; they may come from a transplant donor.

This clonotype appeared a few times. The chain joins TRBV4-2 to TRBJ1-1; D gene uncertain. This CDR3 comprises 12 residues. Trimming removed 0 bases at V and 5 bases at J, with 4 bases between. Germline V lookup: CDR1 LGHNA, CDR2 YNFKEQ. The CDR3 sequence is CASSQDLTEAFF. The CDR3 coding sequence is TGTGCCAGCAGCCAAGACTTAACTGAAGCTTTCTTT.

The chain couples TRBV4-3 to TRBJ1-5, with a possible D match to TRBD1 (5 bases). Trimming took off 4 bases at V and 7 bases at J, with 11 bases between the two ends. CDR3 size: 13 residues. Germline CDR1 reads LGHNA; CDR2 reads YSLEER. The CDR3 loop reads CASSPVRDQPQHF. The CDR3 DNA reads TGCGCCAGCAGCCCCGTTAGGGACCAGCCCCAGCATTTT.

This rearrangement joins TRBV28 to TRBJ2-1, with TRBD2 matching over 9 bases. Germline V gene lookup returns CDR1 MDHEN and CDR2 SYDVKM. This CDR3 comprises 17 residues. The V and J ends lost 1 base and 9 bases, in that order; junction bases with no gene match: 13. CDR3 amino acids: CASSLSFSGSWSSEQFF. The CDR3 nucleotides read TGTGCCAGCAGTTTATCCTTTAGCGGGAGTTGGTCTTCTGAGCAGTTCTTC. The variable domain in full, with the rest retrieved from reference TRBV28 and TRBJ2-1, is DVKVTQSSRYLVKRTGEKVFLECVQDMDHENMFWYRQDPGLGLRLIYFSYDVKMKEKGDIPEGYSVSREKKERFSLILESASTNQTSMYLCASSLSFSGSWSSEQFFGPGTRLTVL.

This clonotype was counted between two and nine times. This chain uses TRBV10-3 with TRBJ1-2, with D unclear. The CDR3 consists of 11 residues. Deletions cut 7 bases from V and 6 bases from J, with 9 bases between. CDR1 and CDR2 (germline): ENHRY, SYGVKD. CDR3 sequence: CAITGRDGYTF. The CDR3, as DNA: TGTGCCATCACGGGGAGGGATGGCTACACCTTC.

This clonotype was seen a handful of times. The J gene is TRBJ1-1, the V gene TRBV6-2 or TRBV6-3, with 7 bases that match TRBD1. Germline lookup yields CDR1 MNHEY and CDR2 SVGEGT. V lost 2 bases to trimming and J lost 0 bases; unmatched junction nucleotides: 6. There are 16 residues in the CDR3. The CDR3 loop is CASSYPSTGLNTEAFF. CDR3 coding DNA: TGTGCCAGCAGTTACCCCTCGACAGGGTTGAACACTGAAGCTTTCTTT.

This clonotype was counted a few times. The CDR3 loop reads CASSPPQGRRNQPQHF. CDR3 in DNA: TGCGCCAGCAGCCCCCCCCAGGGGCGACGCAATCAGCCCCAGCATTTT. The rearrangement joins TRBV5-1 to TRBJ1-5; possible D gene TRBD1, 6 bases. The CDR3 contains 16 residues. Germline lookup yields CDR1 SGHRS and CDR2 YFSETQ. The ends were cut back, 4 bases at V and 2 bases at J, with 16 bases in the middle.

This sequence joins TRBV20-1 and TRBJ2-2; D is possibly TRBD1 (5 bases). Germline CDR1 is DFQATT and CDR2 is SNEGSKA (reference sequence). The CDR3 contains 12 residues. Trimming removed 3 bases from V and 6 bases from J, with 8 bases in between. The CDR3: CSARGQPGELFF. The DNA for the CDR3 is TGCAGTGCTAGGGGGCAGCCCGGGGAGCTGTTTTTT.

The gene calls are TRBV9 and TRBJ2-7; a weak D match, TRBD2 (5 bases). The germline V gene has CDR1 SGDLS and CDR2 YYNGEE. The CDR3 is made up of 14 amino acids. The ends were cut back, 0 bases at V and 5 bases at J, with 12 bases in the middle. The CDR3: CASSVDGINDEQYF. The CDR3, as DNA: TGTGCCAGCAGCGTAGACGGGATAAACGACGAGCAGTACTTC.

The V call is TRBV11-2, the J call TRBJ2-3; D might be TRBD1 or TRBD2, each matching 5 bases. The CDR3 has 14 amino acids. The germline V and J ends were trimmed by 3 bases and 6 bases, with 13 bases remaining between them. Germline assignment: CDR1 SGHAT and CDR2 FQNNGV. CDR3 bases: TGTGCCAGCAGCTTCCGGGACCACGGGGATACGCAGTATTTT. Amino acids: CASSFRDHGDTQYF.

This clonotype turned up a few times. The chain couples TRBV20-1 to TRBJ2-2; 11 bases agree with TRBD1. Germline loops: CDR1 DFQATT, CDR2 SNEGSKA (reference sequence). The trim removed 4 bases at V and 5 bases at J, leaving 12 bases unmatched. The CDR3 is 17 residues long. CDR3 residues: CSANLDRGRGGTGELFF. The CDR3, as DNA: TGCAGTGCTAACTTGGACAGGGGGCGCGGAGGAACCGGGGAGCTGTTTTTT.

The rearrangement links TRBV2 to TRBJ2-7; 11 positions agree with TRBD2. The V segment lost 6 bases and the J segment 5 bases; nucleotides outside the gene matches: 12. The CDR3 sequence is 16 residues long. The germline V gene has CDR1 SNHLY and CDR2 FYNNEI. This CDR3 is CASRNGPSGRIDEQYF. The DNA of the CDR3 is TGTGCCAGCAGAAACGGTCCTAGCGGGAGGATCGACGAGCAGTACTTC.

In its sample, this clonotype was seen many times. The chain employs TRBV12-3 or TRBV12-4 and TRBJ1-3; D uncertain. V lost 5 bases, J lost 0 bases, and 8 bases lay in between. The CDR3 runs 14 residues. CDR3 DNA: TGTGCCAGCAGTGAAAACAGCTCTGGAAACACCATATATTTT. Translating gives CASSENSSGNTIYF.

The gene calls are TRBV9 and TRBJ2-7; 10 nucleotides match TRBD2. The CDR3 extends over 15 amino acids. CDR1 and CDR2 from the germline V gene are SGDLS and YYNGEE. V shed 0 bases and J 0 bases; nucleotides not matched to a gene: 0. CDR3 sequence: CASSVASGGSYEQYF. CDR3 DNA: TGTGCCAGCAGCGTAGCTAGCGGGGGCTCCTACGAGCAGTACTTC. Filled out from reference TRBV9 and TRBJ2-7, the complete variable domain reads DSGVTQTPKHLITATGQRVTLRCSPRSGDLSVYWYQQSLDQGLQFLIQYYNGEERAKGNILERFSAQQFPDLHSELNLSSLELGDSALYFCASSVASGGSYEQYFGPGTRLTVT.

J is TRBJ2-5 and V is TRBV15; 7 nucleotides line up with TRBD1. This CDR3 spans 18 amino acids. After removal of 0 bases from V and 4 bases from J, the junction contained 14 bases not matched to a gene. Per germline, CDR1 LNHNV and CDR2 YYDKDF (reference sequence). As DNA, the CDR3 is TGTGCCACCAGCAGAGATGATCCCCGGAACAGGGGTGGAGAGACCCAGTACTTC. Its protein is CATSRDDPRNRGGETQYF.

The chain uses TRBV18 and TRBJ1-1; 7 bases are a match to TRBD1. After removal of 0 bases from V and 1 base from J, the junction contained 2 bases not matched to a gene. Germline CDR1 is KGHSH and CDR2 is LQKENI. CDR3 size: 15 residues. CDR3 amino acids: CASSPPGQRNTEAFF. In nucleotides, the CDR3 is TGTGCCAGCTCACCACCGGGACAGAGGAACACTGAAGCTTTCTTT.

This chain joins TRBV4-3 and TRBJ2-1, with TRBD2 matching over 8 bases. J gave up 7 bases and V 3 bases, and 8 bases lay outside the gene matches. Germline V gene lookup returns CDR1 LGHNA and CDR2 YSLEER. This CDR3 spans 15 amino acids. CDR3 sequence reads: CASSHLAGPWNEQFF. Written as DNA, the CDR3 is TGCGCCAGCAGCCACCTAGCGGGTCCCTGGAATGAGCAGTTCTTC.

The chain joins TRBV4-3 to TRBJ1-1; TRBD1 matches 9 bases. The CDR3 covers 16 residues. V lost 0 bases to trimming and J lost 5 bases; unmatched junction nucleotides: 7. The germline V gene encodes CDR1 LGHNA and CDR2 YSLEER. The CDR3 DNA sequence: TGCGCCAGCAGCCAAGAGACAGGGGGTTTGGGGACTGAAGCTTTCTTT. As protein: CASSQETGGLGTEAFF.

This chain uses TRBV6-2 or TRBV6-3 with TRBJ2-7; tentatively, D is TRBD1 or TRBD2 (5 bases each). CDR1 MNHEY and CDR2 SVGEGT come from the germline V gene. CDR3 length: 13 amino acids. CDR3 protein: CATRQLRGYEQYF. CDR3 DNA sequence: TGTGCTACCAGACAGTTACGGGGCTACGAGCAGTACTTC.

The chain recombines TRBV20-1 with TRBJ1-4; D gene ambiguous. Germline CDR1 is DFQATT and CDR2 is SNEGSKA (reference sequence). V lost 2 bases and J lost 5, with 12 bases in between. The CDR3 has 14 residues. The CDR3 DNA is TGCAGTGCTAGACCGGGCCACTCAAATGAAAAACTGTTTTTT. Its translation is CSARPGHSNEKLFF.

This chain joins TRBV5-6 and TRBJ1-2, with TRBD1 identical over 8 bases. V lost 2 bases, J lost 5 bases, and 8 bases stayed unmatched. The CDR3 contains 15 residues. Germline CDR1 is SGHDT and CDR2 is YYEEEE. The CDR3 is CASSFLSGTGYGYTF. Written as DNA, the CDR3 is TGTGCCAGCAGCTTTCTATCCGGGACAGGATATGGCTACACCTTC.

The CDR3: CATSDTDTPATDTQYF. CDR3 DNA: TGTGCCACCAGTGACACAGACACACCCGCCACAGATACGCAGTATTTT. The V gene is TRBV24-1, the J gene TRBJ2-3, with no clear D. This CDR3 region has 16 residues. V was trimmed by 4 bases and J by 2 bases, leaving 15 bases between them. CDR1 is KGHDR, CDR2 SFDVKD, per germline.

The rearrangement uses TRBV9 and TRBJ2-7; 8 bases match TRBD2. V dropped 4 bases and J dropped 2; count of bases not matched to a gene: 8. The CDR3 is made up of 15 amino acids. CDR1 SGDLS and CDR2 YYNGEE come from the germline V gene. The chain's CDR3 is CASSPSLAEAYEQYF. CDR3 nucleotide sequence: TGTGCCAGCAGCCCCTCACTAGCGGAGGCCTACGAGCAGTACTTC.

The chain is built from TRBV12-3 or TRBV12-4 and TRBJ1-4, with D perhaps TRBD1 (6 bases). The V and J ends lost 6 bases and 6 bases respectively, with 14 bases between them. The CDR3 extends over 14 amino acids. The CDR3 DNA sequence: TGTGCCAGCAGCCCGTGGGACATGGATGAAAAACTGTTTTTT. Translated: CASSPWDMDEKLFF.

The chain carries TRBV27 and TRBJ1-2, with 9 nucleotides matching TRBD1. CDR1 and CDR2 from the germline V gene are MNHEY and SMNVEV (reference sequence). The V gene end was trimmed by 5 bases and the J gene end by 10 bases; junction bases not matched to a gene: 8. CDR3 length: 13 residues. The CDR3 sequence is CASSVTGGHFYTF. As DNA, the CDR3 is TGTGCCAGCAGTGTTACAGGGGGCCACTTCTACACCTTC.

This clonotype was picked up a small number of times. This sequence joins TRBV12-3 or TRBV12-4 and TRBJ2-7; no clear D. V lost 0 bases and J lost 5, with 8 bases in between. This CDR3 contains 13 residues. Here the CDR3 DNA reads TGTGCCAGCAGTTTAGCTGGCAGGAACGAGCAGTACTTC. The encoded protein is CASSLAGRNEQYF.

This clonotype occurred a few times. V usage is TRBV20-1 and J usage is TRBJ2-1; D unresolved. From germline, CDR1 is DFQATT and CDR2 SNEGSKA (reference sequence). The CDR3 spans 15 residues. The germline V and J ends were trimmed by 0 bases and 4 bases, with 13 bases remaining between them. The CDR3: CSARDWANLYNEQFF. The CDR3 bases are TGCAGTGCTAGAGATTGGGCTAATTTATACAATGAGCAGTTCTTC.

The chain uses TRBV20-1 and TRBJ1-6; tentatively, D is TRBD1 (6 bases). There are 16 residues in the CDR3. With 0 bases removed from V and 4 bases from J, the gap between germline ends came to 13 bases. The germline CDR1 and CDR2 sequences are DFQATT and SNEGSKA (reference sequence). The CDR3 DNA is TGCAGTGCTAGAGATCGACAGGAAGCGTATAATTCACCCCTCCACTTT. This codes for CSARDRQEAYNSPLHF.

This clonotype appeared a single time. The chain uses TRBV24-1 and TRBJ2-7; D not resolved. The germline V gene encodes CDR1 KGHDR and CDR2 SFDVKD. The CDR3 has 13 residues. Trimming pared 5 bases from V and 0 bases from J, leaving 7 bases between. This chain's CDR3 is CATSGHSSYEQYF. In DNA form, the CDR3 reads TGTGCCACCAGTGGTCACAGCTCCTACGAGCAGTACTTC.

The sample holds a few counts of this clonotype. DNA for the CDR3: TGTGCCAGCAGCCATTGGCAGGGGAACTATGGCTACACCTTC. Translated: CASSHWQGNYGYTF. The chain joins TRBV3-1 to TRBJ1-2; perhaps TRBD1 as D (6 bases). The CDR3 has 14 residues. CDR1 is LGHDT and CDR2 is YNNKEL in the germline V gene (reference sequence). Trimming stripped 3 bases from V and 2 bases from J, with 10 bases between.

CDR3 nucleotides: TGTGCTAGTGGCCAGGGACATGAGCAGTTCTTC. This encodes CASGQGHEQFF. This rearrangement joins TRBV12-5 to TRBJ2-1; TRBD1 or TRBD2 may be the D gene (5 bases each). The length of the CDR3 is 11 residues. Between the trimmed V and J ends, which lost 6 bases and 8 bases, there was a span of 8 bases. Germline V gene lookup returns CDR1 LGHNT and CDR2 FRNRAP.

This chain connects TRBV12-3 or TRBV12-4 to TRBJ1-4, with 7 bases fitting TRBD1. The CDR3 is 16 residues long. Trimming took 6 bases from V and 8 from J; bases not matched to a gene: 15. The CDR3 loop is CASSPDRTQGGEKLFF. The CDR3 region has the DNA TGTGCCAGCAGCCCCGACAGGACCCAAGGGGGCGAAAAACTGTTTTTT.

V gene TRBV12-3 or TRBV12-4 combines with J gene TRBJ1-1; D uncertain. Trimming removed 2 bases from V and 8 bases from J, with 9 bases in between. The CDR3 has 12 residues. The CDR3 DNA is TGTGCCAGCAGTTTAACTGGGGTCGAAGCTTTCTTT. Protein product: CASSLTGVEAFF.